These 25 T cell receptor beta chains originate from one sample sequenced in a study of preoperative IRX-2 immunotherapy in early breast cancer. As for treatment: preoperative locoregional IRX-2 cytokine immunotherapy. Clones were read by immunoSEQ multiplex PCR, and TCRdb kept only the in-frame ones, dropping some. Among under 35,000 clones listed, under 90% were seen once. The sample was gathered from a patient treated with IRX-2 immunotherapy. These receptors all stem from a human donor with breast cancer.

The genes are TRBV23-1 and TRBJ1-1; D might be TRBD1 (5 bases). TRBV23-1 is identified as an open reading frame with a role that is uncertain. CDR3 size: 15 residues. The germline V and J ends were trimmed by 6 bases and 0 bases, with 14 bases remaining between them. The CDR3 DNA is TGCGCCAGCAGCCAAGATCGGGGGATGAACACTGAAGCTTTCTTT. As protein: CASSQDRGMNTEAFF.

V is TRBV7-7 and J is TRBJ1-2, with a possible D match to TRBD1 (6 bases). Germline CDR1 is SSHAT and CDR2 is FNYEAQ (reference sequence). V shed 2 bases and J shed 6 bases, with 19 bases lying between them. This CDR3 comprises 16 residues. CDR3 sequence (DNA): TGTGCCAGCAGCTTATCCACCGGGACAAAGGCCCATGGCTACACCTTC. Translation gives CASSLSTGTKAHGYTF.

V and J are TRBV19 and TRBJ2-3, with 7 bases identical to TRBD1. Germline V gene lookup returns CDR1 LNHDA and CDR2 SQIVND (reference sequence). V gave up 4 bases and J gave up 2 bases; unmatched junction bases: 3. The CDR3 is made up of 14 amino acids. CDR3 region: CASSRQGVTDTQYF. The CDR3, as DNA: TGTGCCAGTAGTAGACAGGGTGTCACAGATACGCAGTATTTT.

This sequence joins TRBV19 and TRBJ2-7; TRBD1 matches 8 bases. Trimming took 4 bases from V and 0 from J; bases not matched to a gene: 5. The CDR3 covers 15 residues. Looked up from germline, CDR1 is LNHDA and CDR2 is SQIVND (reference sequence). Here the CDR3 DNA reads TGTGCCAGTAGTACCCGACAGGGGTACTCCTACGAGCAGTACTTC. This sequence encodes CASSTRQGYSYEQYF.

The gene calls are TRBV5-1 and TRBJ1-4; TRBD1 might be the D (5 bases). V was shortened by 0 bases and J by 8 bases, with 11 bases between the two germline ends. CDR3 size: 14 residues. The V gene's germline CDR1 is SGHRS and CDR2 YFSETQ. Here the CDR3 reads CASSLAGSDEKLFF. The CDR3 nucleotides are TGCGCCAGCAGCTTGGCAGGGTCCGACGAAAAACTGTTTTTT. Complete variable domain (other parts from reference TRBV5-1 and TRBJ1-4): KAGVTQTPRYLIKTRGQQVTLSCSPISGHRSVSWYQQTPGQGLQFLFEYFSETQRNKGNFPGRFSGRQFSNSRSEMNVSTLELGDSALYLCASSLAGSDEKLFFGSGTQLSVL.

The rearrangement links TRBV5-1 to TRBJ2-1; D ambiguous. The CDR3 is 15 amino acids. The V end was cut by 5 bases, the J end by 6 bases, with 18 bases between. Germline V gene lookup returns CDR1 SGHRS and CDR2 YFSETQ. In DNA form, the CDR3 reads TGCGCCAGCAGTAAATCTTTGATACGAGGCAATGAGCAGTTCTTC. Its translation is CASSKSLIRGNEQFF.

V is TRBV5-1 and J is TRBJ2-7; D is perhaps TRBD1 (6 bases). Trimming left V 0 bases short and J 2 bases short, with 9 bases between. Germline loops: CDR1 SGHRS, CDR2 YFSETQ. The CDR3 has 14 amino acids. The CDR3 region has the DNA TGCGCCAGCAGCTTGGGGACAGTACCCTACGAGCAGTACTTC. Protein sequence: CASSLGTVPYEQYF.

This chain connects TRBV6-8 to TRBJ2-5; D is unresolved. Germline V gives CDR1 MNHGY, CDR2 SAAAGT. Trimming left V 7 bases short and J 4 bases short, with 10 bases between. The CDR3 loop spans 12 amino acids. CDR3 bases: TGTGCCAGCACCCTGACAAGAGAGACCCAGTACTTC. Translation gives CASTLTRETQYF.

This clone was seen just once. The chain combines TRBV5-1 with TRBJ2-1; TRBD2 matches at 7 bases. The V gene end was trimmed by 1 base and the J gene end by 11 bases; junction bases not matched to a gene: 9. Germline V gene data show CDR1 as SGHRS and CDR2 as YFSETQ. The CDR3 runs 14 residues. The chain's CDR3 is CASSLQGGRDQQFF. CDR3 nucleotide sequence: TGCGCCAGCAGCTTGCAGGGCGGGAGAGACCAGCAGTTCTTC.

This sequence joins TRBV7-1 and TRBJ2-2; D gene ambiguous. TRBV7-1 is an ORF; its function is uncertain. The V and J ends lost 4 bases and 4 bases respectively, with 13 bases between them. The CDR3 covers 15 residues. The CDR3 here is CASSLNTQSTGELFF. The CDR3 DNA sequence: TGTGCCAGCAGCTTGAATACCCAAAGCACCGGGGAGCTGTTTTTT.

The CDR3 nucleotides read TGCGCCAGCAGGACAGGGCCGGGGACCGGGGAGCTGTTTTTT. Translating gives CASRTGPGTGELFF. The chain combines TRBV5-1 with TRBJ2-2; 7 nucleotides align to TRBD1. Germline loops: CDR1 SGHRS, CDR2 YFSETQ. The CDR3 is made up of 14 amino acids. V lost 5 bases, J lost 5 bases, and 6 bases stayed unmatched.

The chain recombines TRBV23-1 with TRBJ1-2; the D gene is possibly TRBD1 (6 bases). TRBV23-1 is filed as an ORF, its function uncertain. CDR3 length: 14 amino acids. Trimming took 6 bases from V and 6 from J, leaving 17 bases between them. The CDR3 sequence: CASSSRGHQDGYTF. CDR3 coding DNA: TGCGCCAGCAGCAGCCGGGGACATCAGGATGGCTACACCTTC.

The chain uses TRBV30 and TRBJ1-5; D gene uncertain. CDR3 length equals 13 residues. V was clipped by 2 bases and J by 3 bases, with 8 bases between them. Germline V gene sequence: CDR1 GTSNPN, CDR2 SVGIG (reference sequence). The CDR3 loop is CAWSSDVNQPQHF. The CDR3 nucleotides read TGTGCCTGGAGTTCCGATGTCAATCAGCCCCAGCATTTT.

The V call is TRBV7-6, the J call TRBJ1-5; D is perhaps TRBD1 (5 bases). This CDR3 has 16 residues. Germline CDR1 is SGHVS and CDR2 is FNYEAQ. V was trimmed by 3 bases and J by 4 bases, leaving 16 bases between them. The CDR3 nucleotides are TGTGCCAGCAGCTTGGTCGGGGGATTGGGGAATCAGCCCCAGCATTTT. The encoded protein is CASSLVGGLGNQPQHF.

The V call is TRBV11-3, the J call TRBJ1-2; 7 nucleotides line up with TRBD1. The CDR3 loop spans 16 amino acids. The germline CDR1 and CDR2 sequences are SGHNT and YENEEA. V was clipped by 1 base and J by 4 bases; unmatched bases: 9. In DNA form, the CDR3 reads TGTGCCAGCAGCTTAGGATTCAGGGGGTTGGGCTATGGCTACACCTTC. Translation: CASSLGFRGLGYGYTF.

The chain couples TRBV15 to TRBJ2-4; a possible D gene is TRBD1 (6 bases). Trimming shortened V by 1 base and J by 0 bases, and 7 bases separated the two germline ends. This CDR3 comprises 15 residues. The germline V gene encodes CDR1 LNHNV and CDR2 YYDKDF (reference sequence). The DNA for the CDR3 is TGTGCCACCAGCAGAGGGACAGTAGCCAAAAACATTCAGTACTTC. Amino acid sequence: CATSRGTVAKNIQYF.

The genes are TRBV18 and TRBJ2-2; the D gene is possibly TRBD1 (5 bases). The CDR3 totals 14 residues. The V and J ends lost 4 bases and 7 bases respectively, with 13 bases between them. Germline V gives CDR1 KGHSH, CDR2 LQKENI. The CDR3 nucleotides are TGTGCCAGCTCACAGACAGTAAACGGCGGGGAGCTGTTTTTT. Protein: CASSQTVNGGELFF.

This rearrangement joins TRBV14 to TRBJ1-3; no clear D gene. The CDR3 is 16 amino acids. The V end was cut by 0 bases, the J end by 0 bases, with 9 bases between. CDR1 is SGHDN and CDR2 is FVKESK in the germline V gene. In DNA form, the CDR3 reads TGTGCCAGCAGCCAAGATCGGGGATTCTCTGGAAACACCATATATTTT. This encodes CASSQDRGFSGNTIYF.

The chain couples TRBV6-8 to TRBJ1-4; no clear D. Germline-derived CDR1 and CDR2 are MNHGY and SAAAGT. This CDR3 is built from 13 residues. Trimming took 2 bases from V and 5 from J, leaving 6 bases between them. The CDR3 sequence: CASSYKRNEKLFF. The CDR3 DNA is TGTGCCAGCAGTTACAAGAGGAATGAAAAACTGTTTTTT.

The chain couples TRBV7-7 to TRBJ2-5, with TRBD2 matching over 7 bases. There are 16 residues in the CDR3. Germline V gene lookup returns CDR1 SSHAT and CDR2 FNYEAQ (reference sequence). With 2 bases clipped from V and 1 base from J, the junction kept 7 bases outside the gene matches. The CDR3: CASSLQGGSFQETQYF. The CDR3 DNA follows: TGTGCCAGCAGCTTACAGGGAGGGAGCTTCCAAGAGACCCAGTACTTC.

The chain uses TRBV11-3 and TRBJ1-2; perhaps TRBD1 as D (5 bases). The germline gives CDR1 SGHNT, CDR2 YENEEA. This CDR3 is 16 amino acids long. V dropped 3 bases and J dropped 7 bases, with 21 bases sitting between them. CDR3 coding DNA: TGTGCCAGCAGCTTCACGGGGGTGGGGTTGTCGGGTGGCTACACCTTC. It translates to CASSFTGVGLSGGYTF.

Only a few counts were recorded for this clone. The chain couples TRBV30 to TRBJ1-1; D is undetermined. Trimming removed 4 bases at V and 1 base at J, with 16 bases between. Germline V gives CDR1 GTSNPN, CDR2 SVGIG (reference sequence). The CDR3 spans 15 residues. CDR3 sequence reads: CAWKVEGSWNTEAFF. The CDR3 DNA reads TGTGCCTGGAAGGTAGAAGGGTCTTGGAACACTGAAGCTTTCTTT.

This clone was seen a few times. The chain links TRBV11-3 to TRBJ2-2, with 7 bases aligning to TRBD1. This CDR3 spans 14 amino acids. The germline gives CDR1 SGHNT, CDR2 YENEEA. The V gene end was trimmed by 5 bases and the J gene end by 3 bases; junction bases not matched to a gene: 3. In nucleotides, the CDR3 is TGTGCCAGCAGCGGGACAGTTGACACCGGGGAGCTGTTTTTT. Encoded protein: CASSGTVDTGELFF.

To note about this clone: Additional DNA sequences in this sample encode the identical CDR3. The chain has TRBV7-8 and TRBJ1-1; D remains unclear. The V and J ends lost 4 bases and 2 bases respectively, with 8 bases between them. This CDR3 has 13 residues. Germline V gene lookup returns CDR1 SGHVS and CDR2 FQNEAQ. CDR3 in amino acids: CASSSQANTEAFF. As DNA, the CDR3 is TGTGCCAGCAGCTCCCAAGCCAACACTGAAGCTTTCTTT. Looking up the rest from reference TRBV7-8 and TRBJ1-1 gives the full variable domain: GAGVSQSPRYKVAKRGQDVALRCDPISGHVSLFWYQQALGQGPEFLTYFQNEAQLDKSGLPSDRFFAERPEGSVSTLKIQRTQQEDSAVYLCASSSQANTEAFFGQGTRLTVV.

The gene calls are TRBV29-1 and TRBJ1-1; unclear D gene. This CDR3 comprises 13 residues. V was cut by 1 base and J by 6 bases, with 12 bases left in between. Germline CDR1 reads SQVTM; CDR2 reads ANQGSEA. In DNA, the CDR3 is TGCAGCGTTGAAGGCGCCATCGGAGCTGAAGCTTTCTTT. Encoded protein: CSVEGAIGAEAFF.